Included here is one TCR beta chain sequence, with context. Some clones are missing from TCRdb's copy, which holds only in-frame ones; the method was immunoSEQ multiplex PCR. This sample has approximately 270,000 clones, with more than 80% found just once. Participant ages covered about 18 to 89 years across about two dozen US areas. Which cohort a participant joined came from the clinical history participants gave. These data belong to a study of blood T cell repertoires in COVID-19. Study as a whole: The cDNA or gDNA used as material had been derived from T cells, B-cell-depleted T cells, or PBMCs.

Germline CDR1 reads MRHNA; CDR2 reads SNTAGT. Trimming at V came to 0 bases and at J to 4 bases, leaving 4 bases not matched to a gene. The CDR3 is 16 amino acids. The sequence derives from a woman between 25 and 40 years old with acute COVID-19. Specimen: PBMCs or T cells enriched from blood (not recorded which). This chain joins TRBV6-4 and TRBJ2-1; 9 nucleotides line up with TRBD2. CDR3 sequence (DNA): TGTGCCAGCAGTGACTCAAGCGGGAGGTCTTACAATGAGCAGTTCTTC. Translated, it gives CASSDSSGRSYNEQFF.